The 5 T cell receptor beta chains in this list originate from one sample, sequenced in a study of T cell repertoires in cytomegalovirus infection. These receptors have no identified antigens. TCRdb reanalysed the reads using MiXCR and keeps one entry per CDR3 protein. The sample lists some 480,000 distinct CDR3 sequences; around a third were seen once. The material sequenced was cultured PBMCs, taken from culture after CMV antigen stimulation. The receptors here all came from a human donor in good health (CMV status not recorded). Some clones in this sample may be carry-over from other donors' samples.

The chain uses TRBV7-9 and TRBJ2-1; D gene unclear. There are 10 residues in the CDR3. Germline-derived CDR1 and CDR2 are SEHNR and FQNEAQ (reference sequence). Trimming removed 3 bases from V and 9 bases from J, with 3 bases in between. CDR3 coding DNA: TGTGCCAGCAGCTTCCTTGAGCAGTTCTTC. Translating gives CASSFLEQFF.

This clonotype was picked up a small number of times. V usage is TRBV20-1 and J usage is TRBJ1-1; TRBD1 agrees at 7 bases. Germline CDR1 DFQATT, CDR2 SNEGSKA (reference sequence). The junction had 5 bases not matched to a gene; V was cut back by 6 bases and J by 1 base. This CDR3 comprises 13 residues. The CDR3 sequence is CSAKTGTNTEAFF. The CDR3 DNA follows: TGCAGTGCAAAGACAGGGACGAACACTGAAGCTTTCTTT.

The DNA of the CDR3 is TGTGCCAGCATCGGAGCGGAGGCCCCGGATACGCAGTATTTT. Residues: CASIGAEAPDTQYF. The chain links TRBV28 to TRBJ2-3; perhaps TRBD2 as D (5 bases). The CDR3 has 14 amino acids. The V gene lost 7 bases and the J gene lost 6 bases, with 17 bases spanning the gap. Germline CDR1 and CDR2: MDHEN and SYDVKM.

This chain links TRBV15 with TRBJ2-7; D is perhaps TRBD2 (5 bases). From germline, CDR1 is LNHNV and CDR2 YYDKDF (reference sequence). The CDR3 runs 14 residues. Trimming shortened V by 1 base and J by 0 bases, and 7 bases separated the two germline ends. Here the CDR3 DNA reads TGTGCCACCAGCAGAGGTGGAGGCTCCTACGAGCAGTACTTC. It translates to CATSRGGGSYEQYF.

The chain links TRBV7-2 to TRBJ2-1; no clear D gene. This CDR3 has 13 residues. Germline lookup yields CDR1 SGHTA and CDR2 FQGNSA. V was shortened by 5 bases and J by 7 bases, with 12 bases between the two germline ends. CDR3 loop: CASSPNVYNEQFF. Written as DNA, the CDR3 is TGTGCCAGCAGCCCAAATGTTTATAATGAGCAGTTCTTC. The whole variable domain, remainder taken from reference TRBV7-2 and TRBJ2-1, is GAGVSQSPSNKVTEKGKDVELRCDPISGHTALYWYRQSLGQGLEFLIYFQGNSAPDKSGLPSDRFSAERTGGSVSTLTIQRTQQEDSAVYLCASSPNVYNEQFFGPGTRLTVL.